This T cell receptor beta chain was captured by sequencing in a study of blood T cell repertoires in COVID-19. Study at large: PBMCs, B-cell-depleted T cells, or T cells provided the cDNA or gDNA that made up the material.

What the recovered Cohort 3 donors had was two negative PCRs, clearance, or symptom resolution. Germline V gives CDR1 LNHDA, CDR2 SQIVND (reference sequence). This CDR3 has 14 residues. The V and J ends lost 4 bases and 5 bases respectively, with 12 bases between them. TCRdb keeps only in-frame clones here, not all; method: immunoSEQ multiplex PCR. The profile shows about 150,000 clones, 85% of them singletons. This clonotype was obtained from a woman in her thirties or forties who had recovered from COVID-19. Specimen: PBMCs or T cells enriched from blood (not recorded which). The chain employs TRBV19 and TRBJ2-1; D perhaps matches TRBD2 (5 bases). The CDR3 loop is CASSTLGRNNEQFF. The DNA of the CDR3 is TGTGCCAGTAGTACCCTGGGGAGAAACAATGAGCAGTTCTTC.